The clone carrying this T cell receptor beta chain has a handful of counts. The antigen is unknown. Researchers built TCR beta libraries using quantitative 5'-RACE with molecular barcodes. TCRdb processed the 5' RACE reads anew with MiXCR; each CDR3 protein has one entry. The table has 250,000 or so distinct CDR3 sequences, about 18% seen once. The record originates from a study of CD8 T cells in ankylosing spondylitis. Study outcomes and limitations: Seven to nine highly homologous variants made up a TCR beta motif, and this motif appeared characteristic of ankylosing spondylitis blood. According to the report, clones linked to the disease were significantly enriched in matched synovial fluid samples taken from ankylosing spondylitis patients. Disease-linked clones, CD8+, were relatively rare in peripheral blood.

Trimming removed 7 bases at V and 4 bases at J, with 24 bases between. The CDR3 consists of 17 residues. The receptor was isolated from a male donor with ankylosing spondylitis or in good health (not recorded which). Source material: blood, either unsorted or a sorted T cell fraction (not recorded which). The chain has TRBV12-3 or TRBV12-4 and TRBJ2-3, with D perhaps TRBD2 (6 bases). CDR3 nucleotide sequence: TGTGCCAGCAAACCCCTGGCCTACGGGAGCTTCTCAGATACGCAGTATTTT. The encoded protein is CASKPLAYGSFSDTQYF.